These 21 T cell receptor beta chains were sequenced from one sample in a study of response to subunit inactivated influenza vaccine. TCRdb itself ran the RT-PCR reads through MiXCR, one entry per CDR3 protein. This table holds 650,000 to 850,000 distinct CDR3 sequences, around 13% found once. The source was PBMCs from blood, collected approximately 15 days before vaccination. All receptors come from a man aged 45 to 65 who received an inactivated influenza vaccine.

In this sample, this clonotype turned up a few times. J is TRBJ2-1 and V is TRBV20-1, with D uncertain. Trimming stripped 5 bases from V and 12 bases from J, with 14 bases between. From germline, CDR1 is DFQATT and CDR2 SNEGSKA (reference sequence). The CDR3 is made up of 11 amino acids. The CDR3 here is CSAQSPPAQFF. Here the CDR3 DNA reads TGCAGTGCTCAAAGTCCTCCCGCGCAGTTCTTC.

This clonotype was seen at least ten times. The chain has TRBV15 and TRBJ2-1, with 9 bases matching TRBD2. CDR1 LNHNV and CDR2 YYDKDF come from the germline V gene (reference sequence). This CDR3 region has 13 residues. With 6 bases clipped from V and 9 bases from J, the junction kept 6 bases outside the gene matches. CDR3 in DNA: TGTGCCACCAGTAGGGCTAGCGGGACTGAGCAGTTCTTC. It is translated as CATSRASGTEQFF.

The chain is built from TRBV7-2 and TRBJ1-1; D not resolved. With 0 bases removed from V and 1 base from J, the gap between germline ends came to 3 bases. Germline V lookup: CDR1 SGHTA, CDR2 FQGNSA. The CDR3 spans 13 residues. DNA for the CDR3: TGTGCCAGCAGCTTAGCGGCGAACACTGAAGCTTTCTTT. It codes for CASSLAANTEAFF.

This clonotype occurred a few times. DNA of the CDR3: TGTGCCAGCAGTGGAGATGCAGGAGAAGCTTTCTTT. This gives the protein CASSGDAGEAFF. V is TRBV2 and J is TRBJ1-1; D remains ambiguous. Looked up from germline, CDR1 is SNHLY and CDR2 is FYNNEI. V lost 4 bases and J lost 8, with 11 bases in between. This CDR3 has 12 residues.

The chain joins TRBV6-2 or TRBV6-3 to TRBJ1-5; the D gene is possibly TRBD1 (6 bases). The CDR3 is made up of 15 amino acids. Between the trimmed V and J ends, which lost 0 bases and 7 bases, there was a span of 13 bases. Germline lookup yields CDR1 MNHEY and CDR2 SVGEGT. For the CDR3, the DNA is TGTGCCAGCAGTTACTCGTTGGGGGGCTGGCAGCCCCAGCATTTT. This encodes CASSYSLGGWQPQHF.

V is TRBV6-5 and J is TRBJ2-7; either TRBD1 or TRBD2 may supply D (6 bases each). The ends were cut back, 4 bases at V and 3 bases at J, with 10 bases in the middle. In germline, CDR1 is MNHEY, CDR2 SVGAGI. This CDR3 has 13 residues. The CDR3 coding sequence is TGTGCCAGCAGTTGGGCGGGACACTACGAGCAGTACTTC. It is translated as CASSWAGHYEQYF.

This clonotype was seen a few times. This CDR3 is CAISEGSGSTDTQYF. CDR3 DNA sequence: TGTGCCATCAGTGAAGGAAGCGGGAGCACAGATACGCAGTATTTT. The rearrangement joins TRBV10-3 to TRBJ2-3; D possibly corresponds to TRBD2 (6 bases). The CDR3 contains 15 residues. Deletions cut 3 bases from V and 0 bases from J, with 10 bases between. The V gene's germline CDR1 is ENHRY and CDR2 SYGVKD.

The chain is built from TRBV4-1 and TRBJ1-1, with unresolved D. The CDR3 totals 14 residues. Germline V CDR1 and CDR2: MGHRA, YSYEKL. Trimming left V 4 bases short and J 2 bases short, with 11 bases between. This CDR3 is CASSRETRNTEAFF. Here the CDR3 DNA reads TGCGCCAGCAGCCGAGAGACCCGAAACACTGAAGCTTTCTTT.

Written as DNA, the CDR3 is TGCGCCAGCAGTAGCGGCCTCTCCTACAATGAGCAGTTCTTC. It encodes CASSSGLSYNEQFF. The chain couples TRBV5-1 to TRBJ2-1, with D maybe TRBD2 (6 bases). Germline assignment: CDR1 SGHRS and CDR2 YFSETQ. This CDR3 is built from 14 residues. Trimming stripped 5 bases from V and 0 bases from J, with 9 bases between. The whole variable domain, remainder taken from reference TRBV5-1 and TRBJ2-1, is KAGVTQTPRYLIKTRGQQVTLSCSPISGHRSVSWYQQTPGQGLQFLFEYFSETQRNKGNFPGRFSGRQFSNSRSEMNVSTLELGDSALYLCASSSGLSYNEQFFGPGTRLTVL.

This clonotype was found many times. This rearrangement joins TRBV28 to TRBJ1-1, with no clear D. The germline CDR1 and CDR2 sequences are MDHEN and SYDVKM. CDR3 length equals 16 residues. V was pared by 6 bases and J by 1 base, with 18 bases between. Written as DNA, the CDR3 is TGTGCCAGCAGGCCGCGGACCCTCGCCGGGAACACTGAAGCTTTCTTT. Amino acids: CASRPRTLAGNTEAFF.

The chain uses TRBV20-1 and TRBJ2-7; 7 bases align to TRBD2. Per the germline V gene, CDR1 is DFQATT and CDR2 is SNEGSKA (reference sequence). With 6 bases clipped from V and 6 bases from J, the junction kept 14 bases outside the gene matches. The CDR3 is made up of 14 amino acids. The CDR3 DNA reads TGCAGTGCCCCCCTAGTAGCGGGCTTCGTCGAGCAGTACTTC. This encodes CSAPLVAGFVEQYF.

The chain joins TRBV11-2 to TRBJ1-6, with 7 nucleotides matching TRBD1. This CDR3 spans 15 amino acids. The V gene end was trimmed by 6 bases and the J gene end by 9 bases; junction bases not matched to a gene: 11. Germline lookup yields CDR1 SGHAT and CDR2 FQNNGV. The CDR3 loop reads CASRRTGTEASPLHF. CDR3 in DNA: TGTGCCAGCAGGCGAACTGGGACAGAAGCTTCACCCCTCCACTTT.

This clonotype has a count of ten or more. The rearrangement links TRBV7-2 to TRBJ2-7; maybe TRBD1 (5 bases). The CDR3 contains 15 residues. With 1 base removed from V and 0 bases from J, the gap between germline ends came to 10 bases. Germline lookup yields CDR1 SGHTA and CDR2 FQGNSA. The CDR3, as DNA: TGTGCCAGCAGCTTAGATGGACACAGCTCCTACGAGCAGTACTTC. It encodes CASSLDGHSSYEQYF.

The CDR3 bases are TGTGCCAGCAGTTGGGTGGCCGGGACAGGGAGGGAGAATGAGCAGTTCTTC. The encoded protein is CASSWVAGTGRENEQFF. This sequence joins TRBV6-2 or TRBV6-3 and TRBJ2-1, with TRBD1 identical over 9 bases. This CDR3 comprises 17 residues. Germline V CDR1 and CDR2: MNHEY, SVGEGT. The V segment lost 4 bases and the J segment 7 bases; nucleotides outside the gene matches: 14.

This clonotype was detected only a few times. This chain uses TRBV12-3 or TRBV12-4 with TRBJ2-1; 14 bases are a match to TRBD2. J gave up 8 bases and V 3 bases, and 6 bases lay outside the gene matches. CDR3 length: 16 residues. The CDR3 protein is CASSFAGTSGGYEQFF. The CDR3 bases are TGTGCCAGCAGTTTCGCCGGGACTAGCGGGGGTTATGAGCAGTTCTTC.

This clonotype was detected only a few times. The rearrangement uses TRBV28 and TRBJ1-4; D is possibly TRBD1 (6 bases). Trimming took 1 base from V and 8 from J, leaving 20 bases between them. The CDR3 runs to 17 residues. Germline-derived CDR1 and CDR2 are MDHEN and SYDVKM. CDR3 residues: CASSLLAQTGRGEKLFF. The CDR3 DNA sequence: TGTGCCAGCAGTTTATTAGCCCAGACAGGCCGCGGGGAAAAACTGTTTTTT.

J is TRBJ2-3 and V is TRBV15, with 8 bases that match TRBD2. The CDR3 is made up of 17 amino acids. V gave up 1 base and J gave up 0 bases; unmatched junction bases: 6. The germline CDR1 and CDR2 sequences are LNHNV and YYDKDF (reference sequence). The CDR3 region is CATSRALTSVSTDTQYF. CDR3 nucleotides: TGTGCCACCAGCAGAGCCTTGACTAGCGTCAGCACAGATACGCAGTATTTT. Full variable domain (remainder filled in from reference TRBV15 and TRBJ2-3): DAMVIQNPRYQVTQFGKPVTLSCSQTLNHNVMYWYQQKSSQAPKLLFHYYDKDFNNEADTPDNFQSRRPNTSFCFLDIRSPGLGDTAMYLCATSRALTSVSTDTQYFGPGTRLTVL.

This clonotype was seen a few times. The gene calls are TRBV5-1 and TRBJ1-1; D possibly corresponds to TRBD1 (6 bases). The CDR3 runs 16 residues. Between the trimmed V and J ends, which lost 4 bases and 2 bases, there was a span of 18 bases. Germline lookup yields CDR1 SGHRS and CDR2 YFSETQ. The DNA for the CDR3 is TGCGCCAGCAGCATGTCCCTTCTCAGGGGAAACACTGAAGCTTTCTTT. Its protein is CASSMSLLRGNTEAFF.

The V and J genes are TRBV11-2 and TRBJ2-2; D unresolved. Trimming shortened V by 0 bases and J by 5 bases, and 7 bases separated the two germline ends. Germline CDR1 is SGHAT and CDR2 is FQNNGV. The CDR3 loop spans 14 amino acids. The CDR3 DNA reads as TGTGCCAGCAGCTTAGATTTAACGACCGGGGAGCTGTTTTTT. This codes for CASSLDLTTGELFF.

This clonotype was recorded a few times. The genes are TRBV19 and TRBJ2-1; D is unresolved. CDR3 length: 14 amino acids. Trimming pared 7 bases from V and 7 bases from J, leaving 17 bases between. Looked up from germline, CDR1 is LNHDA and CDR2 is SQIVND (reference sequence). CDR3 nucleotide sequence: TGTGCCAGTAATCGGGCAGCTATGGTAAATGAGCAGTTCTTC. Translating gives CASNRAAMVNEQFF.

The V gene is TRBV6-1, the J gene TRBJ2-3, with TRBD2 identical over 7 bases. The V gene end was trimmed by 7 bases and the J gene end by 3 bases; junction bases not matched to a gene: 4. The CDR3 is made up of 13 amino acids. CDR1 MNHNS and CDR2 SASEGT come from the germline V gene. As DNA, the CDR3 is TGTGCCAGCAAGGGAGGGAGGACAGATACGCAGTATTTT. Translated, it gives CASKGGRTDTQYF.